The source of this T cell receptor beta chain is a study of post-analysis software for immune sequencing data. Unique molecular identifiers were present in the TCR beta cDNA libraries. Input populations of about 0.9 to 10 million T cells gave rise to about 480,000 cDNA molecules. TCRdb used MiXCR to reprocess the PCR reads, holding one entry per CDR3 protein. The table shows fewer than 600,000 distinct CDR3 sequences, with under 55% occurring only once. The CDR3 spans 15 residues. Trimming removed 4 bases at V and 1 base at J, with 12 bases between. Germline V gives CDR1 SGHKS, CDR2 YYEKEE (reference sequence). Study-wide results and caveats: Included in a set of 5 or 6 TRBV segments more frequent in patients than controls were TRBV5-6, TRBV5-1 and TRBV20-1. There was significantly lower normalized Chao1 diversity in multiple sclerosis patients than in controls.

Details on this clonotype: Its antigen is unidentified.

The sequenced sample was blood. The chain recombines TRBV5-5 with TRBJ2-4; D gene ambiguous. The receptor was isolated from a girl aged 10 to 17 with multiple sclerosis. DNA of the CDR3: TGTGCCAGCAGCGCGGAAAGTGGTGCCAAAAACATTCAGTACTTC. This sequence encodes CASSAESGAKNIQYF. The full variable domain, in which reference TRBV5-5 and TRBJ2-4 provide the parts outside the CDR3, is DAGVTQSPTHLIKTRGQQVTLRCSPISGHKSVSWYQQVLGQGPQFIFQYYEKEERGRGNFPDRFSARQFPNYSSELNVNALLLGDSALYLCASSAESGAKNIQYFGAGTRLSVL.